This T cell receptor beta chain was sequenced in a study of blood T cell repertoires in COVID-19. At the level of the study: Samples taken during acute and convalescent COVID-19 were collected in the United States, Italy and Spain. PBMCs, B-cell-depleted T cells, or T cells provided the cDNA or gDNA that made up the material.

Enrollees, about 18 to 89 years old, lived in approximately 24 US areas. In the study's own analysis: Estimation of nucleated cell counts relied on the amplification of reference gene primers. TCRdb's table, derived via immunoSEQ multiplex PCR, lists solely in-frame clones and lacks some. The V and J calls and the clone size are those of that table, but D and trimming were determined from the DNA. The profile covers 180,000 or so clones, with approximately 82% appearing a single time and about 3.5% taken by the ten largest. Looked up from germline, CDR1 is MDHEN and CDR2 is SYDVKM. The ends were cut back, 6 bases at V and 2 bases at J, with 16 bases in the middle. The CDR3 sequence is 15 residues long.

Sequencing was performed on PBMCs or T cells enriched from blood (not recorded which). This chain joins TRBV28 and TRBJ1-2; TRBD1 is a possible D gene (5 bases). The clonotype was recovered from a woman aged 45-65 years in a cohort exposed to, infected with or recovered from COVID-19 (not recorded which). The CDR3 DNA is TGTGCCAGCAGGAAGCAGGGAATCTCCAACTATGGCTACACCTTC. This sequence encodes CASRKQGISNYGYTF.